This is a list of T cell receptor beta chains from one sample in a study of PD-1 blockade in mismatch repair-deficient tumors. Sequencing used immunoSEQ multiplex PCR; TCRdb keeps in-frame clones, though not all of them. This table has 45,000 to 55,000 clones, 81% appearing once. The source material was peripheral blood, sampled approximately 18 weeks after starting pembrolizumab. These receptors all come from an adult with mismatch repair-deficient cancer. Each CDR3 is given with its conserved first and last residue.

j_call: TRBJ2-5; v_call: TRBV4-1; cdr3_aa: CASSQDSEQETQYF
j_call: TRBJ2-1; v_call: TRBV11-1; cdr3_aa: CASSLGVEFGTGGSEQFF
j_call: TRBJ2-7; v_call: TRBV21-1; cdr3_aa: CASSRPFYEQYF
j_call: TRBJ1-1; v_call: TRBV7-9; cdr3_aa: CASSFPRGPNTEAFF
j_call: TRBJ1-1; v_call: TRBV6-1; cdr3_aa: CASSEGSFF
j_call: TRBJ1-5; v_call: TRBV19; cdr3_aa: CASSIPPGLDNQPQHF
j_call: TRBJ1-5; v_call: TRBV18; cdr3_aa: CATSTGGSSQPQHF
j_call: TRBJ2-5; v_call: TRBV6-1; cdr3_aa: CASSEQGVDETQYF
j_call: TRBJ2-7; v_call: TRBV27; cdr3_aa: CASSPLDRGLSYEQYF
j_call: TRBJ1-2; v_call: TRBV7-2; cdr3_aa: CASSPRNYGYTF
j_call: TRBJ2-5; v_call: TRBV7-2; cdr3_aa: CASSLGIETQYF
j_call: TRBJ2-6; v_call: TRBV5-1; cdr3_aa: CASSRTGGSGANVLTF
j_call: TRBJ2-1; v_call: TRBV15; cdr3_aa: CATSRVGLAGAREQFF
j_call: TRBJ2-3; v_call: TRBV11-3; cdr3_aa: CASSQMGLDTDTQYF
j_call: TRBJ1-1; v_call: TRBV7-9; cdr3_aa: CASSYDRGLGPEAFF
j_call: TRBJ1-5; v_call: TRBV19; cdr3_aa: CASRTGGDGSNQPQHF
j_call: TRBJ2-4; v_call: TRBV10-3; cdr3_aa: CAIRPGTAGNIQYF
j_call: TRBJ2-2; v_call: TRBV7-9; cdr3_aa: CASSYLKGVTGELFF
j_call: TRBJ1-2; v_call: TRBV9; cdr3_aa: CASSTQGHYGYTF
j_call: TRBJ2-7; v_call: TRBV11-2; cdr3_aa: CASSYGPEQYF
j_call: TRBJ2-7; v_call: TRBV18; cdr3_aa: CASSPGVNEQYF
j_call: TRBJ2-1; v_call: TRBV4-2; cdr3_aa: CASSQQPDSSYNEQFF
j_call: TRBJ1-2; v_call: TRBV2; cdr3_aa: CASSRQGSDYGYTF
j_call: TRBJ2-7; v_call: TRBV29-1; cdr3_aa: CSVAFGRPAEQYF
j_call: TRBJ2-3; v_call: TRBV18; cdr3_aa: CASSPPDKADRAQYF
j_call: TRBJ2-7; v_call: TRBV18; cdr3_aa: CASSFSTGYGSTYEQYF
j_call: TRBJ2-2; v_call: TRBV5-1; cdr3_aa: CASSSNTGELFF
j_call: TRBJ2-1; v_call: TRBV4-1; cdr3_aa: CASSQEPGLAGGNEQFF
j_call: TRBJ2-3; v_call: TRBV10-3; cdr3_aa: CAIRQGEAPDTQYF
j_call: TRBJ1-4; v_call: TRBV13; cdr3_aa: CASSLRDRERLDEKLFF